Below are 9 T cell receptor beta chains sequenced from a single sample in a study of blood T cell repertoires in COVID-19. The protocol was immunoSEQ multiplex PCR, while the TCRdb copy is restricted to in-frame clones and leaves out a portion. The table lists a few hundred thousand clones, about 90% of them singletons, with 1.7% in the top ten. Sample: PBMCs or T cells enriched from blood (not recorded which). The source of these receptors is a woman aged 25-40 years who had recovered from COVID-19.

The chain is built from TRBV19 and TRBJ2-1, with a possible D match to TRBD2 (6 bases). The V end lost 1 base, the J end lost 6 bases, and 16 bases lay between the germline ends. This CDR3 has 16 amino acids. Germline V gene data show CDR1 as LNHDA and CDR2 as SQIVND (reference sequence). As DNA, the CDR3 is TGTGCCAGTAGTATAGTAGGCGGGGTGAGGGGCAATGAGCAGTTCTTC. Its protein product is CASSIVGGVRGNEQFF.

The gene calls are TRBV28 and TRBJ2-1; TRBD2 matches 11 bases. The CDR3 length is 16 residues. The trim removed 6 bases at V and 4 bases at J, leaving 8 bases unmatched. CDR1 and CDR2 (germline): MDHEN, SYDVKM. The CDR3 region has the DNA TGTGCCAGCAGACCTCCGGGACTAGCGGAATACAATGAGCAGTTCTTC. It codes for CASRPPGLAEYNEQFF.

The CDR3 loop reads CASSLALGQLNTEAFF. For the CDR3, the DNA is TGCGCCAGCAGTCTGGCGTTGGGACAGCTGAACACTGAAGCTTTCTTT. This chain uses TRBV5-1 with TRBJ1-1; TRBD1 aligns across 7 bases. Germline V gene lookup returns CDR1 SGHRS and CDR2 YFSETQ. This CDR3 contains 16 residues. The ends lost 5 bases at V and 0 bases at J; junction bases unmatched: 10.

This clone was observed once. The rearrangement links TRBV10-3 to TRBJ2-3, with 12 bases aligning to TRBD2. V trimming: 4 bases; J trimming: 0 bases; junction bases outside the gene matches: 11. The V gene's germline CDR1 is ENHRY and CDR2 SYGVKD. This CDR3 spans 19 amino acids. The CDR3 is CAISASKLAGGDSTDTQYF. DNA for the CDR3: TGTGCCATCAGTGCGTCAAAACTAGCGGGAGGCGATAGCACAGATACGCAGTATTTT.

The chain is built from TRBV30 and TRBJ2-5; D unresolved. Germline CDR1 reads GTSNPN; CDR2 reads SVGIG (reference sequence). Deletions cut 3 bases from V and 4 bases from J, with 6 bases between. CDR3 size: 11 residues. The CDR3 nucleotides read TGTGCCTGGAGGCCTAGAGAGACCCAGTACTTC. It specifies CAWRPRETQYF.

This chain connects TRBV27 to TRBJ1-6; D ambiguous. Germline values: CDR1 MNHEY, CDR2 SMNVEV (reference sequence). Trimming left V 8 bases short and J 0 bases short, with 5 bases between. The CDR3 is made up of 13 amino acids. The CDR3 reads CASGSSYNSPLHF. In DNA, the CDR3 is TGTGCCAGCGGCAGCTCCTATAATTCACCCCTCCACTTT.

The chain employs TRBV9 and TRBJ2-2; 7 bases align to TRBD2. The CDR3 covers 16 residues. The germline V gene encodes CDR1 SGDLS and CDR2 YYNGEE. Trimming took 2 bases from V and 3 from J; bases not matched to a gene: 7. CDR3 residues: CASSVGRGWDTGELFF. CDR3 nucleotide sequence: TGTGCCAGCAGCGTTGGGAGGGGTTGGGACACCGGGGAGCTGTTTTTT.

The chain joins TRBV19 to TRBJ1-2; D is ambiguous. Germline V gives CDR1 LNHDA, CDR2 SQIVND (reference sequence). Trimming stripped 11 bases from V and 3 bases from J, with 13 bases between. The CDR3 is 12 amino acids. The CDR3 region is CASSGVHYGYTF. The CDR3 coding sequence is TGTGCCTCGAGCGGGGTACACTATGGCTACACCTTC.

This clone turned up a few times. This chain uses TRBV7-9 with TRBJ1-2, with 9 bases that match TRBD1. The germline V gene encodes CDR1 SEHNR and CDR2 FQNEAQ (reference sequence). J lost 6 bases, V lost 5 bases, and 7 bases had no gene match. The CDR3 runs 14 residues. CDR3 sequence reads: CASSTGGAADGYTF. DNA for the CDR3: TGTGCCAGCAGCACAGGGGGCGCGGCGGATGGCTACACCTTC.